The 10 T cell receptor beta chains given below trace back to one sample, sequenced in a study of blood T cells in healthy people across ages. PCR was performed a second time for 7 to 11 cycles using a sample-barcoded 5' primer and a J-beta primer mix. TCRdb passed the 5' RACE reads through MiXCR, listing each CDR3 protein once. The table records around 580,000 distinct CDR3 sequences, around 48% of them present only once. Sequences were obtained from blood. The receptors were sampled from a man older than 75 in good health.

The chain couples TRBV15 to TRBJ1-5; D might be TRBD1 (5 bases). The CDR3 loop spans 18 amino acids. Looked up from germline, CDR1 is LNHNV and CDR2 is YYDKDF (reference sequence). The V end lost 1 base, the J end lost 2 bases, and 18 bases lay between the germline ends. The CDR3 DNA follows: TGTGCCACCAGCAGAGGAATACGGGGGTCGGGGGGCAATCAGCCCCAGCATTTT. This translates into CATSRGIRGSGGNQPQHF.

CDR3 sequence reads: CASSEYGQNQPQHF. DNA of the CDR3: TGTGCCAGCAGTGAATATGGGCAAAATCAGCCCCAGCATTTT. This chain links TRBV25-1 with TRBJ1-5; D call uncertain. CDR3 length: 14 residues. The germline V gene encodes CDR1 MGHDK and CDR2 SYGVNS. Trimming shortened V by 0 bases and J by 4 bases, and 7 bases separated the two germline ends.

At least ten counts were recorded for this clonotype. The rearrangement links TRBV6-5 to TRBJ2-7, with 7 bases aligning to TRBD1. From germline, CDR1 is MNHEY and CDR2 SVGAGI. This CDR3 contains 15 residues. With V trimmed by 1 base and J by 1 base, 4 bases remained unmatched. This chain's CDR3 is CASSYWDSFSYEQYF. CDR3 sequence (DNA): TGTGCCAGCAGTTACTGGGACAGCTTTTCCTACGAGCAGTACTTC.

V is TRBV9 and J is TRBJ2-1; TRBD2 aligns across 10 bases. The germline V gene encodes CDR1 SGDLS and CDR2 YYNGEE. The V and J ends lost 1 base and 9 bases, in that order; junction bases with no gene match: 4. The CDR3 is 14 amino acids. In DNA form, the CDR3 reads TGTGCCAGCAGCGTACTAGCGGGAGTGGCTGAGCAGTTCTTC. It encodes CASSVLAGVAEQFF.

J is TRBJ2-5 and V is TRBV4-1; no clear D. In germline, CDR1 is MGHRA, CDR2 YSYEKL. Trimming left V 1 base short and J 1 base short, with 16 bases between. This CDR3 region has 17 residues. CDR3 sequence: CASSQVFGPKPQETQYF. DNA for the CDR3: TGCGCCAGCAGCCAAGTCTTCGGGCCCAAGCCCCAAGAGACCCAGTACTTC.

The chain combines TRBV7-2 with TRBJ2-7; TRBD2 aligns across 13 bases. J gave up 5 bases and V 5 bases, and 6 bases lay outside the gene matches. The length of the CDR3 is 15 residues. Per germline, CDR1 SGHTA and CDR2 FQGNSA. The CDR3 protein is CASSLGTSGINEQYF. As DNA, the CDR3 is TGTGCCAGCAGCCTCGGGACTAGCGGGATCAACGAGCAGTACTTC.

This chain connects TRBV7-3 to TRBJ2-3; 7 nucleotides align to TRBD2. Per germline, CDR1 SGHTA and CDR2 FQGTGA. CDR3 length equals 16 residues. V was clipped by 2 bases and J by 0 bases; unmatched bases: 5. The CDR3, as DNA: TGTGCCAGCAGCTTAGGGCGGGGGAGAAGCACAGATACGCAGTATTTT. Protein sequence: CASSLGRGRSTDTQYF.

The chain joins TRBV7-2 to TRBJ1-2; perhaps TRBD1 as D (6 bases). This CDR3 region has 17 residues. Looked up from germline, CDR1 is SGHTA and CDR2 is FQGNSA. Trimming pared 1 base from V and 5 bases from J, leaving 20 bases between. The CDR3 bases are TGTGCCAGCAGCTTAGACACAGGGAGGAGCCCCCTGTATGGCTACACCTTC. It specifies CASSLDTGRSPLYGYTF.

The chain combines TRBV20-1 with TRBJ2-7; tentatively, D is TRBD1 (5 bases). The V gene's germline CDR1 is DFQATT and CDR2 SNEGSKA (reference sequence). Trimming removed 3 bases from V and 3 bases from J, with 18 bases in between. The CDR3 contains 15 residues. CDR3 loop: CSARRPDSLLYEQYF. DNA for the CDR3: TGCAGTGCTAGGCGTCCTGACAGTCTGCTCTACGAGCAGTACTTC.

The V and J genes are TRBV12-3 or TRBV12-4 and TRBJ2-7, with 7 bases matching TRBD2. J was trimmed by 1 base and V by 5 bases; bases with no gene match: 8. This CDR3 contains 15 residues. The CDR3: CASSTGGVRSYEQYF. The CDR3 DNA sequence: TGTGCCAGCAGTACGGGGGGTGTACGGTCCTACGAGCAGTACTTC.